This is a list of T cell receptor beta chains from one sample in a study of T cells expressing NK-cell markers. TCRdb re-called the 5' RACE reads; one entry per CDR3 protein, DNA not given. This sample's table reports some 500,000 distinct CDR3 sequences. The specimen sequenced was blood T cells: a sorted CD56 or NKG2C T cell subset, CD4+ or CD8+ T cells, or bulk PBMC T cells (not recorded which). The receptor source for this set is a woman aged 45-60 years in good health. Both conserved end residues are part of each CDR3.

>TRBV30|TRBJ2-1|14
CAWSVLGRAGEQFF
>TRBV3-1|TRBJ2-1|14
CASRGLAVNDEQFF
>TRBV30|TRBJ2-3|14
CACRLAGSTDTQYF
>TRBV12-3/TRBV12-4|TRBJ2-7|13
CASSFTGLYEQYF
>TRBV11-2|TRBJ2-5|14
CASSPRTSKETQYF
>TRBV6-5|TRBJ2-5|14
CASSPSGTGPTQYF
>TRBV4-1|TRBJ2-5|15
CASSQEVRRGETQYF
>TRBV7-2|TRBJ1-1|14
CASSFNGQAVKAFF
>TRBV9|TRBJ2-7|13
CASSVRLADEQYF
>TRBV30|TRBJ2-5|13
CAWSGAEQETQYF
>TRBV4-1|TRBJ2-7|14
CASSQGAGGSEQYF
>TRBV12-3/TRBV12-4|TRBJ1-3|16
CASSHGQLSSGNTIYF
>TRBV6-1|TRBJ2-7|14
CASSVGTFSYEQYF
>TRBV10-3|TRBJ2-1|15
CAISARASGYNEQFF
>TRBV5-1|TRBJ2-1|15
CASSSAGAGYNEQFF
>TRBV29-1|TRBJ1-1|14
CSGSRQGFNTEAFF
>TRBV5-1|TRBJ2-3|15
CASSFPSGSGNTQYF
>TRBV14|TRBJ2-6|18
CASSQPTGVAAGANVLTF
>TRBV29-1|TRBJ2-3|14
CSVYRDRGPDTQYF
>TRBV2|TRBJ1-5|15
CASTQGQGSNQPQHF
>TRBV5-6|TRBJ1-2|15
CASSLKRSFNYGYTF
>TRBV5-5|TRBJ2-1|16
CASSPDRDTVNNEQFF
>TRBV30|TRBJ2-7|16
CAWSATRSGRSYEQYF
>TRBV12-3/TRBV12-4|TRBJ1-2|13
CASSLVRGMGYTF
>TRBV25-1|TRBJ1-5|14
CASSEGRFNQPQHF
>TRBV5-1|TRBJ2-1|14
CASSLRASYNEQFF
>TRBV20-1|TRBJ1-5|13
CSASGTTNQPQHF
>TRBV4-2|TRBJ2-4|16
CASSPQGGLAKNIQYF
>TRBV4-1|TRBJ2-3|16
CASSQGQRISTDTQYF
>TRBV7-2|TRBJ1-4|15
CASSFGRRGLGKLFF
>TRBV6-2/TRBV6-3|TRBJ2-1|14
CASGTGRPYNEQFF
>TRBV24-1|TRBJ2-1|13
CATSDLIPPEQFF
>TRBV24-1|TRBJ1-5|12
CATSDLQGTQHF
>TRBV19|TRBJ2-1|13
CASIVDWNNEQFF
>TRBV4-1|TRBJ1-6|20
CASSPYKRGAGASYNSPLHF
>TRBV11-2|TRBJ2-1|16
CASSLSPTSGRNEQFF
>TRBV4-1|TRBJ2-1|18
CASSQGTLTKSSYNEQFF
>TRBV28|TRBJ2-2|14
CASSPGQGVGELFF
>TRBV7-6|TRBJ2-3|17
CASSLPRSGRPTDTQYF
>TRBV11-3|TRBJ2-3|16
CASSFRDRGVTDTQYF
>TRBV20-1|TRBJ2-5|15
CSAEGVGTGLETQYF
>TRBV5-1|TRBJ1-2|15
CASSLIPGESYGYTF
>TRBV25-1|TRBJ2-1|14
CASSESGSTAEQFF
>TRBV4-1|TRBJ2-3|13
CASSQHFGDTQYF
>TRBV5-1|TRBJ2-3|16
CASSRRGGEGTDTQYF
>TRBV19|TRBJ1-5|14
CASSIEGYNQPQHF
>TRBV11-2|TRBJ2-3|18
CASSSYSRRGVGTDTQYF
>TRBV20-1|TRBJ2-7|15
CSAKRGAGDVYEQYF
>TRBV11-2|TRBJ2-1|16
CASSSRTTVLYNEQFF
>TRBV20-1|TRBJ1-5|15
CSARDPVKGGQPQHF
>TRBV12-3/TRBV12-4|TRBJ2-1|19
CASSSPTPWRSGTKDEQFF
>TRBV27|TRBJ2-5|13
CASSLYNQETQYF